This T cell receptor beta chain is from a study of T cell clonotyping in hematopoietic cell transplantation. Study-level findings and limits: No sorting was done, leaving CD4 and CD8 contributions mixed. After transplant, recipient diversity fell while pathologically expanded clonotypes grew through day 180.

V lost 3 bases and J lost 3, with 17 bases in between. CDR3 length equals 16 residues. Germline V gene data show CDR1 as MDHEN and CDR2 as SYDVKM. Comment on this clone: Its antigen is as yet unknown.

Recipients were bled about 28 days pretransplant and at posttransplant days 30, 100, 180. Sequencing used immunoSEQ multiplex PCR; TCRdb keeps in-frame clones, though not all of them. The repertoire includes roughly 9,800 clones, around half of them detected once, and roughly 13% sits in the top ten. Source: peripheral blood mononuclear cells, taken 100 days after allogeneic stem cell transplant. The sequence was obtained from a female patient between 50 and 60 years old who had an allogeneic stem cell transplant from an unrelated donor, so the T cells may come from the graft donor. Some clones in this sample may be carry-over from other donors' samples. V usage is TRBV28 and J usage is TRBJ2-5, with D possibly being TRBD2 (7 bases). CDR3 residues: CASSLEEGGGEETQYF. The CDR3 DNA reads TGTGCCAGCAGTTTGGAGGAGGGAGGGGGGGAAGAGACCCAGTACTTC.